This T cell receptor (beta chain) was captured by sequencing in a study of control samples from healthy donors and cancer patients. Per the germline V gene, CDR1 is KGHSH and CDR2 is LQKENI. The V and J ends lost 2 bases and 4 bases, in that order; junction bases with no gene match: 5. The CDR3 sequence is 14 residues long. Clones were sequenced by immunoSEQ multiplex PCR, and TCRdb holds only the in-frame ones, with some missing. The data hold roughly 100,000 clones, with 80% to 90% observed a single time. This chain joins TRBV18 and TRBJ2-7; TRBD2 agrees at 7 bases. The sample was blood. The sequence derives from a man aged 25 to 40 in good health. CDR3 protein: CASSPGSGRYEQYF. CDR3 sequence (DNA): TGTGCCAGCTCACCAGGTTCCGGGAGGTACGAGCAGTACTTC.